This TCR beta chain stems from a study of identical twins. TCRdb reprocessed the 5' RACE reads via MiXCR and lists one record per CDR3 protein. The sample gives roughly 200,000 distinct CDR3 sequences, more than 6.5% of which show up once; 1.5% to 2.5% is in the top ten. This clonotype was detected many times. Germline values: CDR1 SGHAT, CDR2 FQNNGV. V lost 3 bases and J lost 6; bases outside the gene matches: 5. The CDR3 is 15 residues long. This same sample was also taken into another study, of yellow fever vaccine responses in identical twins. As that report states: Vaccine-induced T cell responses in twins were reportedly observed to appear partly convergent, partly personalized.

This rearrangement joins TRBV11-2 to TRBJ2-1; 10 bases match TRBD1. The sequence was obtained from a woman aged 18-30 years in good health. Sequenced: memory (CD45RO+) T cells sorted from blood. CDR3 sequence (DNA): TGTGCCAGCAGCTTCACCGGGACAGGGGTCAATGAGCAGTTCTTC. Its translation: CASSFTGTGVNEQFF.